This T cell receptor (beta chain) was recorded in a study of blood T cell repertoires in COVID-19. In the authors' methods: The authors estimated nucleated cell counts from reference gene primer amplification. The repertoire was sequenced with immunoSEQ multiplex PCR; TCRdb's copy has only in-frame clones and lacks some. D and trimming come from the DNA, and the V and J calls and clone size come from that table. The sample yields 170,000 or so clones, roughly 80% seen once. The receptor's source is a young man with active or convalescent COVID-19. Material: peripheral blood.

CDR3 DNA: TGTGCCAGCAGCTTGGTTTTCAGGGCGGTGCATGGCTACACCTTC. Residues: CASSLVFRAVHGYTF. The rearrangement joins TRBV5-8 to TRBJ1-2; a weak D match, TRBD1 (5 bases). This CDR3 spans 15 amino acids. V lost 0 bases and J 6 bases, leaving 15 bases between the germline ends. Germline CDR1 and CDR2: SGHTS and YDEGEE. Based on the CDR3 plus reference TRBV5-8 and TRBJ1-2, the full variable domain is EAGVTQSPTHLIKTRGQQATLRCSPISGHTSVYWYQQALGLGLQFLLWYDEGEERNRGNFPPRFSGRQFPNYSSELNVNALELEDSALYLCASSLVFRAVHGYTFGSGTRLTVV.